This T cell receptor beta chain was sequenced during a study of blood T cells in healthy people across ages. A J-beta primer mix and a sample-barcoded 5' primer were used in a second PCR of about 7 to 12 cycles. One entry per CDR3 protein results from TCRdb running MiXCR on the 5' RACE reads. Here the sample spans about a million distinct CDR3 sequences, more than 30% being singletons. Looked up from germline, CDR1 is SGHAT and CDR2 is FQNNGV. V shed 0 bases and J shed 4 bases, with 7 bases lying between them. This CDR3 has 14 residues. The chain joins TRBV11-2 to TRBJ2-1, with no clear D. This clonotype was sampled from a man aged 18 to 30 in good health. The sequencing sample was made of blood. CDR3 in amino acids: CASSLEDTYNEQFF. The CDR3 DNA reads TGTGCCAGCAGCTTAGAGGATACGTACAATGAGCAGTTCTTC. The complete variable domain, with remaining parts taken from reference TRBV11-2 and TRBJ2-1, reads EAGVAQSPRYKIIEKRQSVAFWCNPISGHATLYWYQQILGQGPKLLIQFQNNGVVDDSQLPKDRFSAERLKGVDSTLKIQPAKLEDSAVYLCASSLEDTYNEQFFGPGTRLTVL.